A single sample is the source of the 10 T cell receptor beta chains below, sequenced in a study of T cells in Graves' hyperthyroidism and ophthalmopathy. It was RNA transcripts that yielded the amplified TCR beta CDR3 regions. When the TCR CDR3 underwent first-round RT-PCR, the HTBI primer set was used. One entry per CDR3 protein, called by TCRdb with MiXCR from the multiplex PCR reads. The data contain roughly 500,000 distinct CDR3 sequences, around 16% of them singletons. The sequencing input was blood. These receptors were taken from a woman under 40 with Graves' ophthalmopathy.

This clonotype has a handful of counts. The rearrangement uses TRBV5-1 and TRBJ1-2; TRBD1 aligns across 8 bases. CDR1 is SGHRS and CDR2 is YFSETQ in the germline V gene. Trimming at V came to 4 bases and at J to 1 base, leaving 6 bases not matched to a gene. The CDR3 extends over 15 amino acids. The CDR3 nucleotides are TGCGCCAGCAGCCTTACAGGGGGACATAACTATGGCTACACCTTC. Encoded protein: CASSLTGGHNYGYTF.

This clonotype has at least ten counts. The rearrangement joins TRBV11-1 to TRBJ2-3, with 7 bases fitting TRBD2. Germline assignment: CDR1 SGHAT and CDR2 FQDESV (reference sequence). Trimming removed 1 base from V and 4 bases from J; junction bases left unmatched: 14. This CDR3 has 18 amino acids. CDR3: CASSLGVWSGASADTQYF. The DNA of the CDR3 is TGTGCCAGCAGCTTAGGGGTTTGGAGCGGGGCCTCGGCAGATACGCAGTATTTT. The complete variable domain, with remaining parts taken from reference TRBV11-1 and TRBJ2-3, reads EAEVAQSPRYKITEKSQAVAFWCDPISGHATLYWYRQILGQGPELLVQFQDESVVDDSQLPKDRFSAERLKGVDSTLKIQPAELGDSAMYLCASSLGVWSGASADTQYFGPGTRLTVL.

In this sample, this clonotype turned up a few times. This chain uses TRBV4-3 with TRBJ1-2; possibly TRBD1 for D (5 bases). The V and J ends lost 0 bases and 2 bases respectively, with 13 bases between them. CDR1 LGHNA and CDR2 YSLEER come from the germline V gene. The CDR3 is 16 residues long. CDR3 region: CASSQEQLRVNYGYTF. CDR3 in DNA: TGCGCCAGCAGCCAAGAGCAGCTCAGGGTGAACTATGGCTACACCTTC.

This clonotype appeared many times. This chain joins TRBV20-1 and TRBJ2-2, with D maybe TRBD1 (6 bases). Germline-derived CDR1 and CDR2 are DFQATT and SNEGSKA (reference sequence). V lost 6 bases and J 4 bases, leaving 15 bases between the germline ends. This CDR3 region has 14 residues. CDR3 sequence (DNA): TGCAGTGCGGAACCGGGACACCTCACCGGGGAGCTGTTTTTT. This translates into CSAEPGHLTGELFF.

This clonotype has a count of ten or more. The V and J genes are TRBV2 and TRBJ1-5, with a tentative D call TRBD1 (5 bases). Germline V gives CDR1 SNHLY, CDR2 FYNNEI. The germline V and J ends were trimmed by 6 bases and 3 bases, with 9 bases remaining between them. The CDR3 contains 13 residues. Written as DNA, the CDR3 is TGTGCCAGCAGGACAGCTATCAATCAGCCCCAGCATTTT. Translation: CASRTAINQPQHF.

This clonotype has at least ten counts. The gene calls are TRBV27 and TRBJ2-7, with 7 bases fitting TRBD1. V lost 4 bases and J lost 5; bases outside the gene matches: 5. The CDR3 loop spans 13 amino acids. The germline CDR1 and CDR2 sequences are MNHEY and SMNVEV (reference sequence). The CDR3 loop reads CASSWEGGNEQYF. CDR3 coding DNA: TGTGCCAGCAGTTGGGAAGGGGGCAACGAGCAGTACTTC.

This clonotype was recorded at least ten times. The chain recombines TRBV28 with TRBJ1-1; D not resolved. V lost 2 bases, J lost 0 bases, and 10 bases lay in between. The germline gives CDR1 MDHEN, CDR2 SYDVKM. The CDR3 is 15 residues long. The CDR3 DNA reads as TGTGCCAGCAGTTTACTCCCGGACCTGAACACTGAAGCTTTCTTT. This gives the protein CASSLLPDLNTEAFF.

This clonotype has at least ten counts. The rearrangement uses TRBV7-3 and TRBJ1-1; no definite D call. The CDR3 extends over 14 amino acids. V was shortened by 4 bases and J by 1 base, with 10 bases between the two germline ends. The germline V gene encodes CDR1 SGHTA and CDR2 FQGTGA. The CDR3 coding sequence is TGTGCCAGCAGCTCCCCCCTGGGGAACACTGAAGCTTTCTTT. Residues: CASSSPLGNTEAFF.

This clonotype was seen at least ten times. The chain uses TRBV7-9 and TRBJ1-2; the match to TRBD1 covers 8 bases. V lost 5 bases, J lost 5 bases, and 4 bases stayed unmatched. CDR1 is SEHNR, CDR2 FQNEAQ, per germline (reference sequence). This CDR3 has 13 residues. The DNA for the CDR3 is TGTGCCAGCAGCCAGGACAGGGAATATGGCTACACCTTC. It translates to CASSQDREYGYTF.

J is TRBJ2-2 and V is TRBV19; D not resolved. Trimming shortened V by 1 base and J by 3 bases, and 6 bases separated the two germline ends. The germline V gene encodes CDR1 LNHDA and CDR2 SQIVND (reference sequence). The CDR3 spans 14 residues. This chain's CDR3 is CASSIVRDTGELFF. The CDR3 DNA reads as TGTGCCAGTAGTATAGTTAGAGACACCGGGGAGCTGTTTTTT.